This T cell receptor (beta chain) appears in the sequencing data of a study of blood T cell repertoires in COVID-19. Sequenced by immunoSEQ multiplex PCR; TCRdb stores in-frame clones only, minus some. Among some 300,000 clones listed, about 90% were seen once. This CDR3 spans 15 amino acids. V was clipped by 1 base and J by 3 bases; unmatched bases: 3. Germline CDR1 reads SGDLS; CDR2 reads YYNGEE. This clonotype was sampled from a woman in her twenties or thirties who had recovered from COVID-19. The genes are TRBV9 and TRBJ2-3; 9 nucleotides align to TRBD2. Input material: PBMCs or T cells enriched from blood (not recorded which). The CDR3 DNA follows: TGTGCCAGCAGCGTAAGCGGGGGGTGGACAGATACGCAGTATTTT. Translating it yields CASSVSGGWTDTQYF.